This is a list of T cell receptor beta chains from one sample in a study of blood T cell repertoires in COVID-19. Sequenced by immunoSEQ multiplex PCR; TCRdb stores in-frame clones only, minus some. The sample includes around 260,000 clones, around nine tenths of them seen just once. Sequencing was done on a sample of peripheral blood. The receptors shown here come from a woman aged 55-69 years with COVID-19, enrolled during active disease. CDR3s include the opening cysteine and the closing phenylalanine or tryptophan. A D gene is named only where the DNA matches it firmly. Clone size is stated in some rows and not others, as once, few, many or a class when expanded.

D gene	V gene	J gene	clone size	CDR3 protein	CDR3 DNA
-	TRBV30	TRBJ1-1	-	CAWSAQRTVGVGAFF	TGTGCCTGGAGTGCCCAAAGGACAGTTGGGGTTGGGGCTTTCTTT
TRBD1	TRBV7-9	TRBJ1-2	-	CASSFGFPGTGGFGYTF	TGTGCCAGCAGCTTCGGGTTCCCCGGGACAGGGGGTTTTGGCTACACCTTC
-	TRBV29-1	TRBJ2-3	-	CSVGGRLADTQYF	TGCAGCGTGGGGGGTCGCCTGGCAGATACGCAGTATTTT
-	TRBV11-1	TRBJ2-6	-	CASTPYSGANVLTF	TGTGCCAGCACCCCCTACTCTGGGGCCAACGTCCTGACTTTC
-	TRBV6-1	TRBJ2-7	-	CASSESTYEQYF	TGTGCCAGCAGTGAGTCAACCTACGAGCAGTACTTC
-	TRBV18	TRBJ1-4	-	CASSPRAGVNEKLFF	TGTGCCAGCTCACCACGGGCAGGGGTTAATGAAAAACTGTTTTTT
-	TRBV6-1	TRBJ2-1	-	CASSERGTGGEQFF	TGTGCCAGCAGTGAGAGGGGGACGGGTGGTGAGCAGTTCTTC
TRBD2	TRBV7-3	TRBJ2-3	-	CASSLAGGRGTQYF	TGTGCCAGCAGCTTAGCGGGCGGGAGAGGTACGCAGTATTTT
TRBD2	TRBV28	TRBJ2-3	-	CASSPGGRPSDTQYF	TGTGCCAGCAGCCCGGGCGGGAGGCCATCAGATACGCAGTATTTT
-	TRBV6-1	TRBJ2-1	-	CASSEPRQGYNEQFF	TGTGCCAGCAGTGAGCCCCGGCAGGGGTACAATGAGCAGTTCTTC
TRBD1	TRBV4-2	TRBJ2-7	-	CASRPSGTGAYEQYF	TGTGCCAGCAGGCCTTCCGGGACAGGGGCCTACGAGCAGTACTTC
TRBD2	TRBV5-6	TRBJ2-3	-	CASRCPGLAGPIRTDTQYF	TGTGCCAGCAGGTGTCCGGGACTAGCGGGACCAATCCGCACAGATACGCAGTATTTT
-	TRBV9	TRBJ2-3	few	CASSVGTQGVDTQYF	TGTGCCAGCAGCGTAGGGACGCAGGGTGTGGATACGCAGTATTTT
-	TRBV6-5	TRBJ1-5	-	CASSTRGALYQPQHF	TGTGCCAGTTCGACCAGGGGAGCGCTTTATCAGCCCCAGCATTTT
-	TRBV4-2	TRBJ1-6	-	CASSQDRTTLSSYNSPLHF	TGTGCCAGCAGCCAAGATCGCACAACCCTCAGCTCCTATAATTCACCCCTCCACTTT
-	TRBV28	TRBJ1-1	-	CASSFPGATEAFF	TGTGCCAGCAGTTTCCCAGGGGCCACTGAAGCTTTCTTT
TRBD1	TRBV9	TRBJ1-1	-	CASSVTGGSSEAFF	TGTGCCAGCAGCGTCACAGGGGGGTCGTCTGAAGCTTTCTTT
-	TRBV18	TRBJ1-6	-	CASSPRVGGDSPLHF	TGTGCCAGCTCACCACGGGTAGGGGGTGATTCACCCCTCCACTTT
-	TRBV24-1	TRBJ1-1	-	CATSAAGNTEAFF	TGTGCCACCAGTGCGGCGGGGAACACTGAAGCTTTCTTT
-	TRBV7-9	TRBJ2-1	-	CASSSGGPGRFF	TGTGCCAGCAGCTCCGGAGGGCCCGGAAGGTTCTTC
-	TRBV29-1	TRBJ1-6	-	CSVEVQPNSPLHF	TGCAGCGTTGAAGTACAGCCAAATTCACCCCTCCACTTT
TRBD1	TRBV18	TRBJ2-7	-	CASSTGDSYEQYF	TGTGCCAGCTCAACTGGGGACAGCTACGAGCAGTACTTC
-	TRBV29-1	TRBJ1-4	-	CSEERRGGGSEKLFF	TGCAGCGAGGAACGACGCGGGGGGGGTAGTGAAAAACTGTTTTTT
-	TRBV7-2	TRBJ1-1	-	CASRELGVVTEAFF	TGTGCCAGCAGAGAGCTGGGAGTGGTAACTGAAGCTTTCTTT
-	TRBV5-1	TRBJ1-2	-	CASSQDRLTNYGYTF	TGCGCCAGCAGCCAGGACAGACTAACTAACTATGGCTACACCTTC
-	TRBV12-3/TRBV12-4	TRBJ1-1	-	CASSLTRGTEAFF	TGTGCCAGCAGTTTAACTCGCGGCACTGAAGCTTTCTTT
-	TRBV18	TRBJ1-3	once	CASSPLPGNRRGNTIYF	TGTGCCAGCTCACCACTACCCGGGAATAGGCGCGGGAACACCATATATTTT
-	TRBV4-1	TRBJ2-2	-	CASSQAYFSNTGELFF	TGCGCCAGCAGCCAAGCGTACTTCTCCAACACCGGGGAGCTGTTTTTT
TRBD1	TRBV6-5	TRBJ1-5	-	CASSPSVTGGRNF	TGTGCCAGCAGTCCATCTGTAACAGGGGGCAGGAATTTT
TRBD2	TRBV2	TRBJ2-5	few	CASSEGASGGETQYF	TGTGCCAGCAGTGAAGGCGCTAGCGGGGGGGAGACCCAGTACTTC
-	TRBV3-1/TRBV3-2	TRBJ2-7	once	CASSQSQKSEQYF	TGTGCCAGCAGCCAATCCCAGAAGTCCGAGCAGTACTTC
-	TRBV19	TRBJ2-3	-	CASKRSGTDTQYF	TGTGCCAGCAAGAGGAGTGGTACAGATACGCAGTATTTT
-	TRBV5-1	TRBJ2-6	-	CASSLAELRLVAGANVLTF	TGCGCCAGCAGCTTGGCGGAATTGAGGCTGGTGGCTGGGGCCAACGTCCTGACTTTC
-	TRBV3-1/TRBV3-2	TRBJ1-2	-	CASSHRDTGPGYTF	TGTGCCAGCAGCCACCGGGATACTGGCCCTGGCTACACCTTC
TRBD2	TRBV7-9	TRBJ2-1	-	CASSRRVGRARNEQFF	TGTGCCAGCAGCCGGCGGGTCGGGAGGGCCCGCAATGAGCAGTTCTTC
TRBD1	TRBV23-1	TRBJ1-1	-	CASSQSPGGAGTEAFF	TGCGCCAGCAGTCAATCGCCAGGGGGCGCAGGAACTGAAGCTTTCTTT
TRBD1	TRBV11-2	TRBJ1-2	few	CASSLDTNRVGTGSGYTF	TGTGCCAGCAGCTTAGATACCAACCGCGTTGGGACAGGGAGTGGCTACACCTTC
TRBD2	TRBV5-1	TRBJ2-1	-	CASSLAGSGIGREQFF	TGCGCCAGCAGCTTGGCCGGGAGCGGGATTGGTAGAGAGCAGTTCTTC
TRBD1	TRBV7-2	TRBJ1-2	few	CASSLEVQGYGYTF	TGTGCCAGCAGCCTCGAAGTACAGGGGTATGGCTACACCTTC
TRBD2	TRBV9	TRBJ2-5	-	CASSVGGRAGETQYF	TGTGCCAGCAGCGTAGGCGGGAGGGCCGGGGAGACCCAGTACTTC
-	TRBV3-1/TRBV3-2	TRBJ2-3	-	CASSRAGTRSTDTQYF	TGTGCCAGCAGCCGAGCCGGGACAAGGAGCACAGATACGCAGTATTTT
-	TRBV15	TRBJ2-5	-	CATSRDLQGIVETQYF	TGTGCCACCAGCAGAGACTTACAGGGTATAGTGGAGACCCAGTACTTC
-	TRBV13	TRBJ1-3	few	CASSLGRAGNTIYF	TGTGCCAGCAGCTTAGGCAGGGCTGGAAACACCATATATTTT
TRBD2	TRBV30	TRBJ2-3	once	CAWSGSGRTDTQYF	TGTGCCTGGAGTGGAAGCGGGAGAACAGATACGCAGTATTTT
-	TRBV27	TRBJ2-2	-	CASSRGNTGELFF	TGTGCCAGCAGCAGGGGAAACACCGGGGAGCTGTTTTTT
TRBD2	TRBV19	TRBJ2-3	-	CASSMGTASGTPDTQYF	TGTGCCAGTAGTATGGGAACGGCTAGCGGGACCCCAGATACGCAGTATTTT
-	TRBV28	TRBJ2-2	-	CASSPSEGITGELFF	TGTGCCAGCAGTCCCTCAGAGGGTATCACCGGGGAGCTGTTTTTT
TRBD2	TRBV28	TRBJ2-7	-	CASSPLGGGPYEQYF	TGTGCCAGCAGCCCCCTGGGGGGAGGGCCCTACGAGCAGTACTTC
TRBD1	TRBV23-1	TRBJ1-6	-	CASSHYRGRRSNNSPLHF	TGCGCCAGCAGTCATTACAGGGGCCGACGGTCTAATAATTCACCCCTCCACTTT
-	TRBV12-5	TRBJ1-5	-	CASGCPVEENQPQHF	TGTGCTAGTGGTTGCCCGGTGGAGGAGAATCAGCCCCAGCATTTT
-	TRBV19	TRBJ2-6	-	CASTLLRGASGANVLTF	TGTGCCAGTACCCTATTGCGGGGTGCATCTGGGGCCAACGTCCTGACTTTC
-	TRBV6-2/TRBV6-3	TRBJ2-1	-	CASSLGSRTNEQFF	TGTGCCAGCAGTTTGGGGAGTAGGACCAATGAGCAGTTCTTC
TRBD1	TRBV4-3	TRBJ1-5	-	CASSRGTGGNQPQHF	TGCGCCAGCAGCCGGGGGACAGGGGGCAATCAGCCCCAGCATTTT
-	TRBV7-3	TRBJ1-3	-	CASSSQAGNTIYF	TGTGCCAGCAGCTCCCAAGCGGGAAACACCATATATTTT
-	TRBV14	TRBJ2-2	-	CASSIIQGMGTGELFF	TGTGCCAGCAGCATAATACAGGGAATGGGCACCGGGGAGCTGTTTTTT
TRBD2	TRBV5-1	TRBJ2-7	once	CASRASGSTYEQYF	TGCGCCAGCAGGGCTAGCGGGAGTACATACGAGCAGTACTTC
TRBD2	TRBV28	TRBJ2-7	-	CASSTLWVGGTSGPRGLLEQYF	TGTGCCAGCAGTACCTTATGGGTGGGGGGGACTAGCGGGCCCCGAGGGCTGCTCGAGCAGTACTTC